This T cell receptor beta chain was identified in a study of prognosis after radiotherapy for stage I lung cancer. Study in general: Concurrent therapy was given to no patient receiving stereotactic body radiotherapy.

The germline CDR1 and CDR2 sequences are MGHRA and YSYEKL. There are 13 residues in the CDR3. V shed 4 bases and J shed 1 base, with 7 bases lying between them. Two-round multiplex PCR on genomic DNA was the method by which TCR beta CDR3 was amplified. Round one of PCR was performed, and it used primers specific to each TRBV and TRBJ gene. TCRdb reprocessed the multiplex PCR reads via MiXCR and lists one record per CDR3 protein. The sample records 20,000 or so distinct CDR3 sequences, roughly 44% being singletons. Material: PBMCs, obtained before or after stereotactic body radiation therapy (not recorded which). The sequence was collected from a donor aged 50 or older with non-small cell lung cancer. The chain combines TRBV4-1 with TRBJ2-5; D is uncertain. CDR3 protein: CASSRNSQETQYF. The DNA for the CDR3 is TGCGCCAGCAGCCGGAACAGCCAAGAGACCCAGTACTTC.